The next 24 T cell receptor beta chains were all read from a single sample in a study of T cell repertoires in cytomegalovirus infection. Each CDR3 protein gets one entry after TCRdb re-called the reads with MiXCR. Of some 180,000 distinct CDR3 sequences in the sample, approximately 20% were seen once. The sequencing sample was made of PBMCs. Receptors were obtained from a human donor in good health (CMV status not recorded). Some clones in this sample may be carry-over from other donors' samples.

About this clonotype itself: At one boundary the junction diverges from the germline segment, which might be a read error. The chain uses TRBV12-3 or TRBV12-4 and TRBJ1-4; the D gene is possibly TRBD1 (5 bases). CDR3 length: 16 residues. The CDR3 nucleotides read TGTGCCAACAGTCCCCTAGAAGGGATTCGGGGGGAAAAACTGTTTTTT. Amino acid sequence: CANSPLEGIRGEKLFF.

Ten or more counts support this clonotype. The CDR3 DNA reads as TGTGCCAACCTGGACGGAGCCAAAAACATTCAGTACTTC. Its protein product is CANLDGAKNIQYF. The genes are TRBV6-1 and TRBJ2-4; no reliable D call. Germline CDR1 reads MNHNS; CDR2 reads SASEGT. Between the trimmed V and J ends, which lost 10 bases and 0 bases, there was a span of 10 bases. This CDR3 contains 13 residues.

J is TRBJ2-7 and V is TRBV6-2 or TRBV6-3; 9 positions match TRBD2. This CDR3 is 15 amino acids long. Looked up from germline, CDR1 is MNHEY and CDR2 is SVGEGT. The V segment lost 6 bases and the J segment 0 bases; nucleotides outside the gene matches: 6. In DNA form, the CDR3 reads TGTGCCAGCAGATCTAGCGGGGTAGGCTCCTACGAGCAGTACTTC. Protein sequence: CASRSSGVGSYEQYF.

J is TRBJ2-3 and V is TRBV29-1; 10 nucleotides align to TRBD2. J was trimmed by 3 bases and V by 6 bases; bases with no gene match: 9. The germline V gene has CDR1 SQVTM and CDR2 ANQGSEA. CDR3 length equals 15 residues. CDR3 sequence: CSVRGLAGVTDTQYF. In DNA, the CDR3 is TGCAGCGTCCGAGGGCTAGCGGGAGTTACAGATACGCAGTATTTT.

The table lists this clonotype with a few counts. The chain links TRBV7-2 to TRBJ1-2; 10 bases map to TRBD1. This CDR3 region has 13 residues. Per germline, CDR1 SGHTA and CDR2 FQGNSA. Unmatched junction bases numbered 4, after V lost 4 bases and J lost 8 bases. For the CDR3, the DNA is TGTGCCAGCAGCTCAGACAGGGGGCGAGGCTACACCTTC. Translation: CASSSDRGRGYTF.

V is TRBV15 and J is TRBJ2-5, with D unclear. Germline-derived CDR1 and CDR2 are LNHNV and YYDKDF (reference sequence). V dropped 1 base and J dropped 5 bases, with 5 bases sitting between them. CDR3 length: 12 residues. CDR3 sequence: CATSRVKETQYF. The CDR3 bases are TGTGCCACCAGCAGAGTTAAGGAGACCCAGTACTTC.

This clonotype was seen a handful of times. The chain is built from TRBV19 and TRBJ2-2; the match to TRBD2 covers 9 bases. The J segment lost 5 bases and the V segment lost 4 bases, leaving 5 bases of the junction unmatched. The CDR3 runs 15 residues. The V gene's germline CDR1 is LNHDA and CDR2 SQIVND (reference sequence). DNA for the CDR3: TGTGCCAGTAGTAGCGGGAGGGCCAGGACCGGGGAGCTGTTTTTT. Encoded protein: CASSSGRARTGELFF.

The sample holds a few counts of this clonotype. This chain links TRBV19 with TRBJ2-4; 12 bases line up with TRBD1. The junction had 7 bases not matched to a gene; V was cut back by 5 bases and J by 8 bases. The CDR3 runs to 15 residues. The germline gives CDR1 LNHDA, CDR2 SQIVND (reference sequence). As DNA, the CDR3 is TGTGCCAGTAGTTGGGGACAGGGGGCTAGCGACATTCAGTACTTC. It specifies CASSWGQGASDIQYF.

As concerns this clonotype: The junction departs from the called germline gene at one end, perhaps through a read error. V and J are TRBV6-8 and TRBJ1-1, with TRBD1 as a possible D gene (6 bases). Per germline, CDR1 MNHGY and CDR2 SAAAGT. The CDR3 sequence is 14 residues long. The CDR3 region has the DNA TGTGCCAGCAGTTACGACAGGCCGAACACTGATGCTTTCTTT. Translated: CASSYDRPNTDAFF.

This clonotype was detected many times. This rearrangement joins TRBV11-2 to TRBJ2-2, with 9 bases aligning to TRBD2. CDR1 is SGHAT and CDR2 is FQNNGV in the germline V gene. This CDR3 contains 15 residues. V lost 4 bases, J lost 7 bases, and 7 bases stayed unmatched. CDR3 amino acids: CASSSKREEDGELFF. CDR3 coding DNA: TGTGCCAGCAGCTCCAAGCGGGAGGAGGACGGGGAGCTGTTTTTT. The variable domain in full, with the rest retrieved from reference TRBV11-2 and TRBJ2-2, is EAGVAQSPRYKIIEKRQSVAFWCNPISGHATLYWYQQILGQGPKLLIQFQNNGVVDDSQLPKDRFSAERLKGVDSTLKIQPAKLEDSAVYLCASSSKREEDGELFFGEGSRLTVL.

The V and J genes are TRBV7-2 and TRBJ2-5; 11 bases align to TRBD2. Per the germline V gene, CDR1 is SGHTA and CDR2 is FQGNSA. The CDR3 totals 19 residues. Trimming took 6 bases from V and 0 from J; bases not matched to a gene: 15. CDR3 loop: CASRPPRLAGKQYQETQYF. CDR3 DNA sequence: TGTGCCAGCAGACCACCCAGACTAGCGGGAAAGCAGTACCAAGAGACCCAGTACTTC.

This clonotype was counted at least ten times. V is TRBV20-1 and J is TRBJ1-1; D remains unclear. Germline CDR1 is DFQATT and CDR2 is SNEGSKA (reference sequence). V was cut by 5 bases and J by 12 bases, with 13 bases left in between. The CDR3 has 10 residues. The CDR3 sequence is CSAPAATPFF. CDR3 in DNA: TGCAGTGCTCCGGCCGCCACACCTTTCTTT.

J is TRBJ2-3 and V is TRBV20-1, with TRBD2 identical over 11 bases. V shed 1 base and J 0 bases; nucleotides not matched to a gene: 6. The germline V gene encodes CDR1 DFQATT and CDR2 SNEGSKA (reference sequence). The CDR3 length is 17 residues. CDR3 nucleotide sequence: TGCAGTGCTAGAGTGGCTAGCGGGGGGACTAGCACAGATACGCAGTATTTT. As protein: CSARVASGGTSTDTQYF.

The rearrangement links TRBV19 to TRBJ2-5, with 8 bases matching TRBD1. Germline V gene data show CDR1 as LNHDA and CDR2 as SQIVND (reference sequence). V lost 10 bases to trimming and J lost 5 bases; unmatched junction nucleotides: 9. This CDR3 is built from 13 residues. This chain's CDR3 is CATAPGQGETQYF. CDR3 bases: TGTGCCACCGCCCCCGGACAGGGCGAGACCCAGTACTTC.

As concerns this clonotype: This may arise from a read error, as a much more abundant clone is one base away. The V and J genes are TRBV7-3 and TRBJ2-1; D may be TRBD2 (5 bases). Germline V gene sequence: CDR1 SGHTA, CDR2 FQGTGA. The V and J ends lost 7 bases and 15 bases respectively, with 25 bases between them. The CDR3 runs 14 residues. In nucleotides, the CDR3 is TGTGCCAGCACCTTTCCAAGCCGGGGTCGTCGTGGGTTCTTC. It specifies CASTFPSRGRRGFF.

There are many counts of this clonotype. The genes are TRBV5-4 and TRBJ1-5; possibly TRBD1 for D (5 bases). This CDR3 has 19 residues. Trimming cost V 5 bases and J 3 bases, with 27 bases left between them. Germline CDR1 SGHNT, CDR2 YYREEE (reference sequence). CDR3 residues: CASRRDPAPRGTYNQPQHF. The DNA for the CDR3 is TGTGCCAGCAGGCGGGACCCCGCTCCACGCGGGACCTACAATCAGCCCCAGCATTTT.

This clonotype was observed a handful of times. This sequence joins TRBV2 and TRBJ1-2; TRBD1 matches 8 bases. J lost 8 bases, V lost 0 bases, and 2 bases had no gene match. Germline lookup yields CDR1 SNHLY and CDR2 FYNNEI. The CDR3 sequence is 13 residues long. This CDR3 is CASSEAGTGGYTF. The CDR3 DNA reads TGTGCCAGCAGTGAAGCGGGGACAGGAGGCTACACCTTC.

The CDR3 DNA is TGTGCCACCAGCAGACCGACAGGGTTCTATGGGGAAAGCAATCAGCCCCAGCATTTT. This gives the protein CATSRPTGFYGESNQPQHF. The chain combines TRBV15 with TRBJ1-5; 7 nucleotides line up with TRBD1. V lost 2 bases, J lost 1 base, and 14 bases stayed unmatched. CDR3 length: 19 residues. Germline lookup yields CDR1 LNHNV and CDR2 YYDKDF (reference sequence).

The V and J genes are TRBV29-1 and TRBJ1-2; no clear D gene. Germline V gene sequence: CDR1 SQVTM, CDR2 ANQGSEA. The CDR3 contains 14 residues. With 0 bases removed from V and 5 bases from J, the gap between germline ends came to 13 bases. CDR3 in amino acids: CSVEDLSGRYGYTF. CDR3 in DNA: TGCAGCGTTGAAGATCTCTCCGGGAGGTATGGCTACACCTTC.

This clonotype was counted only a few times. V usage is TRBV28 and J usage is TRBJ2-1; 9 bases fit TRBD2. The CDR3 contains 14 residues. Germline V gene sequence: CDR1 MDHEN, CDR2 SYDVKM. The J segment lost 8 bases and the V segment lost 5 bases, leaving 7 bases of the junction unmatched. The CDR3 nucleotides read TGTGCCAGCAGTCGTGGCGGGAGGGTATATGAGCAGTTCTTC. Amino acids: CASSRGGRVYEQFF.

This chain connects TRBV6-2 or TRBV6-3 to TRBJ2-3; 12 nucleotides align to TRBD2. Germline V lookup: CDR1 MNHEY, CDR2 SVGEGT. The CDR3 consists of 15 residues. The CDR3 sequence: CTGKRTSGVPNTQYF. As DNA, the CDR3 is TGTACCGGCAAGCGGACTAGCGGGGTCCCGAATACGCAGTATTTT.

This clonotype was seen ten or more times. V is TRBV7-8 and J is TRBJ2-3; D not resolved. The germline V gene has CDR1 SGHVS and CDR2 FQNEAQ. V was trimmed by 1 base and J by 0 bases, leaving 8 bases between them. The CDR3 spans 15 residues. The CDR3 bases are TGTGCCAGCAGCTTAGGAGAATCAAGCACAGATACGCAGTATTTT. Its translation: CASSLGESSTDTQYF.

The V gene is TRBV19, the J gene TRBJ1-1; D call uncertain. Germline V CDR1 and CDR2: LNHDA, SQIVND (reference sequence). V shed 8 bases and J shed 6 bases, with 16 bases lying between them. The CDR3 has 13 amino acids. CDR3 residues: CASGQSVGSEAFF. CDR3 sequence (DNA): TGTGCCAGTGGTCAGTCCGTGGGATCTGAAGCTTTCTTT.

Ten or more counts support this clonotype. The chain couples TRBV10-2 to TRBJ1-6, with 7 bases lining up with TRBD1. The CDR3 has 14 amino acids. Germline V lookup: CDR1 WSHSY, CDR2 SAAADI. V lost 6 bases, J lost 6 bases, and 5 bases stayed unmatched. For the CDR3, the DNA is TGCGCCAGCAGCCCCCAGGGGGTTAATTCACCCCTCCACTTT. The encoded protein is CASSPQGVNSPLHF.